This is a list of T cell receptor beta chains from one sample in a study of blood T cell repertoires in COVID-19. Sequencing used immunoSEQ multiplex PCR; TCRdb keeps in-frame clones, though not all of them. The repertoire holds 200,000 to 300,000 clones, with around four fifths as singletons. The sequenced sample consisted of peripheral blood. The receptors here all came from a man in his fifties or sixties with acute or convalescent COVID-19. CDR3s include the opening cysteine and the closing phenylalanine or tryptophan. Fields, in order: V gene, D gene, clone size, J gene, CDR3 protein, CDR3 DNA. D genes are given only for firm matches. Clone size appears in some rows only: once, few, many, or a class for an expanded clone.

>TRBV9|.|few|TRBJ2-2
CASSLQGVDTGELFF
TGTGCCAGCAGTTTACAGGGTGTTGACACCGGGGAGCTGTTTTTT
>TRBV9|.|.|TRBJ1-2
CASSVADGAGHFGAYGYTF
TGTGCCAGCAGCGTAGCGGATGGGGCAGGACATTTTGGGGCCTATGGCTACACCTTC
>TRBV7-9|TRBD1|.|TRBJ2-7
CASSPTTGNGYEQYF
TGTGCCAGCAGCCCGACGACAGGGAACGGCTACGAGCAGTACTTC
>TRBV11-3|.|.|TRBJ1-1
CASSLTGSSAFF
TGTGCCAGCAGCTTAACAGGGTCCTCGGCTTTCTTT
>TRBV3-1/TRBV3-2|.|.|TRBJ1-1
CASSQEKREAFF
TGTGCCAGCAGCCAAGAGAAGAGGGAAGCTTTCTTT
>TRBV11-2|TRBD2|few|TRBJ2-7
CASSGPGLAAYEQYF
TGTGCCAGCAGCGGCCCGGGACTAGCGGCGTACGAGCAGTACTTC
>TRBV30|TRBD1|.|TRBJ1-1
CAWSFLTGGTEAFF
TGTGCCTGGAGCTTCCTTACAGGGGGGACTGAAGCTTTCTTT
>TRBV19|.|.|TRBJ2-7
CASSRAGLFRDEQYF
TGTGCCAGTAGTAGGGCGGGACTCTTTAGGGACGAGCAGTACTTC
>TRBV5-1|.|.|TRBJ2-7
CASSLGAASEGYEQYF
TGCGCCAGCAGCTTGGGGGCAGCTAGTGAGGGCTACGAGCAGTACTTC
>TRBV5-6|TRBD2|few|TRBJ2-3
CASSRGLADFTDTQYF
TGTGCCAGCAGCAGGGGACTAGCGGATTTCACAGATACGCAGTATTTT
>TRBV2|.|.|TRBJ2-2
CASSEQGTNTGELFF
TGTGCCAGCAGTGAGCAGGGGACCAACACCGGGGAGCTGTTTTTT
>TRBV5-1|.|.|TRBJ1-3
CASSGATGEAGNTIYF
TGCGCCAGCAGCGGGGCCACGGGGGAGGCCGGAAACACCATATATTTT
>TRBV11-3|TRBD1|.|TRBJ1-3
CASSREEDREGFFAGNTIYF
TGTGCCAGCAGCAGAGAAGAGGACAGGGAGGGGTTTTTCGCAGGAAACACCATATATTTT
>TRBV12-3/TRBV12-4|.|.|TRBJ2-5
CASSLEEMWYF
TGTGCCAGCAGTTTAGAGGAGATGTGGTACTTC
>TRBV7-8|TRBD1|.|TRBJ1-5
CASSFTGGADQPQHF
TGTGCCAGCAGCTTTACAGGGGGCGCGGATCAGCCCCAGCATTTT
>TRBV21-1|.|few|TRBJ1-1
CASSKLGGLGTEAFF
TGTGCCAGCAGCAAACTAGGCGGGCTTGGCACTGAAGCTTTCTTT
>TRBV9|TRBD2|.|TRBJ2-3
CASSARPSGSDTQYF
TGTGCCAGCAGCGCTCGACCTAGCGGGAGTGATACGCAGTATTTT
>TRBV11-2|.|.|TRBJ1-1
CASNSRGGNTEAFF
TGTGCCAGCAACTCTAGGGGGGGAAACACTGAAGCTTTCTTT
>TRBV5-5|TRBD1|.|TRBJ1-5
CASSLKGTGNQPQHF
TGTGCCAGCAGCCTTAAGGGGACAGGGAATCAGCCCCAGCATTTT
>TRBV10-3|TRBD2|.|TRBJ2-1
CAIRDTGTSGNNEQFF
TGTGCCATCAGGGACACCGGGACTAGCGGAAACAATGAGCAGTTCTTC